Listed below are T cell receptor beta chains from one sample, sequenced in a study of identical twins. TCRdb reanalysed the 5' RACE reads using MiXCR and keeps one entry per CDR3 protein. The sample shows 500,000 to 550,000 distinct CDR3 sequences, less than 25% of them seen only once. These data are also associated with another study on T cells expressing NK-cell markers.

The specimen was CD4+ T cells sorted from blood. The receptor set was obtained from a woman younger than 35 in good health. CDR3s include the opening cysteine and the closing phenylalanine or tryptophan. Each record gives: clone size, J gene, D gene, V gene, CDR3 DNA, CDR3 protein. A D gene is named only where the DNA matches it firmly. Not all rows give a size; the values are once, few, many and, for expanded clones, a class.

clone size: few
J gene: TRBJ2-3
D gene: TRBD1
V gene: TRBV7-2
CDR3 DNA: TGTGCCAGCGGTACCAGGGGGCTGGGCACAGATACGCAGTATTTT
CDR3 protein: CASGTRGLGTDTQYF

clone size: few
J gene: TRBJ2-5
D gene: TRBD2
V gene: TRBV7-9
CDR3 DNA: TGTGCCAGCAGCCCTATGGGAGGGAAAGAGACCCAGTACTTC
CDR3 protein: CASSPMGGKETQYF

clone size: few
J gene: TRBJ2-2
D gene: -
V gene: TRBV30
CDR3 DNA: TGTGCCTGGCAGGGACACCTCACCGGGGAGCTGTTTTTT
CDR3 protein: CAWQGHLTGELFF

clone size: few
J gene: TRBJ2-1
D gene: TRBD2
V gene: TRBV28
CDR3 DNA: TGTGCCAGCAGTTTAGGGGGTAGCGGGCCCAATGAGCAGTTCTTC
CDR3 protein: CASSLGGSGPNEQFF

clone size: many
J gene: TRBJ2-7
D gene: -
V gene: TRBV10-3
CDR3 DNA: TGTGCCATCACTGAAAACGGGGAGCAGTACTTC
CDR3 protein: CAITENGEQYF

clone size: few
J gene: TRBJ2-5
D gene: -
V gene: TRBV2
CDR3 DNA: TGTGCCACCTCAGGGGTGGGGTACCAAGAGACCCAGTACTTC
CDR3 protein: CATSGVGYQETQYF

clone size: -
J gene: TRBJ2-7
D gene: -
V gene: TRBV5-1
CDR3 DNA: TGCGCCAGCAGCTTGGGTGGCGGGCAGGGGTTTACCTACGAGCAGTACTTC
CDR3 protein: CASSLGGGQGFTYEQYF

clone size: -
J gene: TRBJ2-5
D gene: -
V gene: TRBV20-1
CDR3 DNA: TGCAGTGCTAGAGCCCGCGAGCCCAAAATAGAGACCCAGTACTTC
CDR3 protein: CSARAREPKIETQYF

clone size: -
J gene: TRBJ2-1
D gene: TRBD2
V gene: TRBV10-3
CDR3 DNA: TGTGCCACCTCCCGGCTAGCGGGGGGTGGGACCTACAATGAGCAGTTCTTC
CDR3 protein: CATSRLAGGGTYNEQFF

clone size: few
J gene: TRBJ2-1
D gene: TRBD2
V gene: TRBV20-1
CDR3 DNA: TGCAGTGCTAGATCCCCGGGACTAGCGGGAGAACATGAGCAGTTCTTC
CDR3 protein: CSARSPGLAGEHEQFF

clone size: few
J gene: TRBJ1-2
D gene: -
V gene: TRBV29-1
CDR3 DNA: TGCAGCGTTGCGGGACCCCGCACCTATGGCTACACCTTC
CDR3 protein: CSVAGPRTYGYTF

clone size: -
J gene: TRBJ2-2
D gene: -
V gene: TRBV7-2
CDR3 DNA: TGTGCCAGCAGCTTAGGGTCGCGCAGCCACGGCGCCGGGGAGCTGTTTTTT
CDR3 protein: CASSLGSRSHGAGELFF

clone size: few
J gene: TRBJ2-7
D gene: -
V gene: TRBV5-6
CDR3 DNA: TGTGCCAGCAGCTTCAAGGGAGGAAGGTACGAGCAGTACTTC
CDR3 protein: CASSFKGGRYEQYF

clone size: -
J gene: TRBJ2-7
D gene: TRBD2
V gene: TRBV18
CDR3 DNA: TGTGCCAGCTCAAACGGGGGGAGCTACGAGCAGTACTTC
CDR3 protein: CASSNGGSYEQYF

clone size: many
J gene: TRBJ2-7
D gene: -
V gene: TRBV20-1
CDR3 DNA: TGCAGTGCAGAACGCCGGATGGGAACCTACGAGCAGTACTTC
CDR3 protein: CSAERRMGTYEQYF

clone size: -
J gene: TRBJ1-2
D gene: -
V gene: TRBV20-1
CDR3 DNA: TGCAGTGCTAGAGATTGGGTTCATGGCTACACCTTC
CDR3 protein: CSARDWVHGYTF

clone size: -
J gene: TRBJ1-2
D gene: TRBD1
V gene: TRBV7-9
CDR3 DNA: TGTGCCAGCAGCTGGCCGGGACAGGGAATCTATGGCTACACCTTC
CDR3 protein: CASSWPGQGIYGYTF

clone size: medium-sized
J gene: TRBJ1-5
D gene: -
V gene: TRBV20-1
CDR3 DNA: TGCAGTGTTAGAGTAGGGATGGGTCAGCCCCAGCATTTT
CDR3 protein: CSVRVGMGQPQHF

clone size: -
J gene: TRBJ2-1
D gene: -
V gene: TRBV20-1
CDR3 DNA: TGCAGTGCTATGGTATACAGCAGGAATGAGCAGTTCTTC
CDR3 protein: CSAMVYSRNEQFF

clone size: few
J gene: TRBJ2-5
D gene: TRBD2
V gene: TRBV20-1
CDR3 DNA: TGCAGTGCTAGAGGAATAGCGGGGGGGGCAGAGACCCAGTACTTC
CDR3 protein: CSARGIAGGAETQYF

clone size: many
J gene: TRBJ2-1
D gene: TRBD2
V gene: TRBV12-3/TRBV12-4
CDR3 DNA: TGTGCCAGCAGTCCGCGGACTAGCGGGAGGCGCCTTTACAATGAGCAGTTCTTC
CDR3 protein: CASSPRTSGRRLYNEQFF

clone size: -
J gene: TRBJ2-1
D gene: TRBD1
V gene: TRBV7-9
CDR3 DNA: TGTGCCAGCAGTTTGGACAGGGGGGCGATGAATGAGCAGTTCTTC
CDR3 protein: CASSLDRGAMNEQFF

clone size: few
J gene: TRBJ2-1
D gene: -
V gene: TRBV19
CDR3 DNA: TGTGCCAGTAGGAATGACCGTCGTCCGTTCTTC
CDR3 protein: CASRNDRRPFF

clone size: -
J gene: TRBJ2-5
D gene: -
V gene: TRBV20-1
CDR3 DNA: TGCAGTGCTAGTCACAGAAAAGAGACCCAGTACTTC
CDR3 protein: CSASHRKETQYF

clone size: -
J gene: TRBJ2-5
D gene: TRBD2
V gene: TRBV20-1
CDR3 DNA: TGCAGTGCTAATAGCGGGGGTTTGGAGACCCAGTACTTC
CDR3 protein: CSANSGGLETQYF

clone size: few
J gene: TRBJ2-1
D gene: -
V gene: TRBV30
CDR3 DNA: TGTGCCTTGGGGCGGAGAGACTACAATGAGCAGTTCTTC
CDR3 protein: CALGRRDYNEQFF

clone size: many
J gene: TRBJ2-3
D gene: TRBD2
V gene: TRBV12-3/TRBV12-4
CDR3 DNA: TGTGCCAGCAGTTTAGGTAGCGGGGACACAGATACGCAGTATTTT
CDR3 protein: CASSLGSGDTDTQYF

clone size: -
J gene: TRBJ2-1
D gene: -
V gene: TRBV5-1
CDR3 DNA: TGCGCCAGCAGCGCGATACAGGGAGGCAATGAGCAGTTCTTC
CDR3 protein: CASSAIQGGNEQFF

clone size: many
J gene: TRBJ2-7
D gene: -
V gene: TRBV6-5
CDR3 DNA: TGTGCCAGCAGTTTGGGGGTAACGACCACGGAGTACTTC
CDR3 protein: CASSLGVTTTEYF

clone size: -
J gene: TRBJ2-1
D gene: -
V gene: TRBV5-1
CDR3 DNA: TGCGCCAGCAGCCCGGCCGCCGGGGATATTGAGCAGTTCTTC
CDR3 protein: CASSPAAGDIEQFF

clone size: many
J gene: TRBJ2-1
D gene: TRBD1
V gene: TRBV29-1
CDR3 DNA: TGCAGCGTTGAAAGGGACAGGGGATACAATGAGCAGTTCTTC
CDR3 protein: CSVERDRGYNEQFF

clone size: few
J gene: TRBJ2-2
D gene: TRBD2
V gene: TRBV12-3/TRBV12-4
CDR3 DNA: TGTGCCAGCAGCCCTACTAGCGGGAGTCCCGGGGAGCTGTTTTTT
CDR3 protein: CASSPTSGSPGELFF

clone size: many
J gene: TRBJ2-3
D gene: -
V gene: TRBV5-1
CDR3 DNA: TGCGCCAGCAGCCCCTATGGGTCGGAGTCGGATACGCAGTATTTT
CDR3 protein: CASSPYGSESDTQYF

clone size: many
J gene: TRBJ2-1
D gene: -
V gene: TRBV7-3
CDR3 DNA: TGTGCCAGCAAGCAGACTGTGGACTTATACAATGAGCAGTTCTTC
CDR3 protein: CASKQTVDLYNEQFF

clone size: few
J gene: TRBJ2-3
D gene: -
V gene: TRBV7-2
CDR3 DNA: TGTGCCAGCAGACTCCCGCCGGGAGCGCAGTATTTT
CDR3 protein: CASRLPPGAQYF

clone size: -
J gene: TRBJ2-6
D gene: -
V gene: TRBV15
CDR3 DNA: TGTGCCACCAGTATGTGGGCCAACGTCCTGACTTTC
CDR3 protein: CATSMWANVLTF

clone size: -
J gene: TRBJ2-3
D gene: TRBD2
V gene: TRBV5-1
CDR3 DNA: TGCGCCAGCAGCGTGACCCTAGCGGGGGGTCTTCATACGCAGTATTTT
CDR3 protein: CASSVTLAGGLHTQYF

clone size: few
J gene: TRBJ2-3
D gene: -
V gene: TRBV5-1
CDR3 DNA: TGCGCCAGCAGCTTGGTGGGATTCACAGATACGCAGTATTTT
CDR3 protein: CASSLVGFTDTQYF

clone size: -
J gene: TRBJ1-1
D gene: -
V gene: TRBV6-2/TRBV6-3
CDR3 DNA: TGTGCCAGCAGTTACCTTGCCCCCAACACTGAAGCTTTCTTT
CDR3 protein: CASSYLAPNTEAFF

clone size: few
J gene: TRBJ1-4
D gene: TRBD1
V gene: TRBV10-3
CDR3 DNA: TGTGCCATCAGCCAGGGGGCAACTAATGAAAAACTGTTTTTT
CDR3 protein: CAISQGATNEKLFF

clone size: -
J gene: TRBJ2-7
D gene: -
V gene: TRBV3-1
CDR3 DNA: TGTGCCAGCAGCCAAGGCCTAAATCTAGAATACGAGCAGTACTTC
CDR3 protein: CASSQGLNLEYEQYF

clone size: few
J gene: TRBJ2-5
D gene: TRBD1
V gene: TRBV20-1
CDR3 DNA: TGCAGTGCCGAGTGGGACAGGGGTCGACGGGAGACCCAGTACTTC
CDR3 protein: CSAEWDRGRRETQYF

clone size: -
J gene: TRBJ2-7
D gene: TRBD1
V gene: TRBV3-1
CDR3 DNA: TGTGCCAGCAGCCAAGTCAGGGGGCTTAGTGAGTACTTC
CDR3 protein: CASSQVRGLSEYF

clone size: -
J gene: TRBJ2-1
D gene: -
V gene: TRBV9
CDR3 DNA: TGTGCCAGCAGCTTAGGGGGGGCTAATCTCAATGAGCAGTTCTTC
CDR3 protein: CASSLGGANLNEQFF

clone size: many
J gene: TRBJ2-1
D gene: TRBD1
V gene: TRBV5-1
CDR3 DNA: TGTGCCAGCAGCCTCGGAGACAGGGCCTACAATGAGCAGTTCTTC
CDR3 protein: CASSLGDRAYNEQFF

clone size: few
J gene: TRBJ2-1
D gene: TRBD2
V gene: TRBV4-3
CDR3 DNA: TGCGCCAGCAGCCAAGTGTCCATGGCGACTAGCGGGAGGGAAGGTGAGCAGTTCTTC
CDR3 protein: CASSQVSMATSGREGEQFF

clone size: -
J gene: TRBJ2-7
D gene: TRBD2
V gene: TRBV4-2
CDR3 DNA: TGTGCCAGCAGCCAAGAGACTAGCGTAAGGAGCGAGCAGTACTTC
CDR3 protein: CASSQETSVRSEQYF

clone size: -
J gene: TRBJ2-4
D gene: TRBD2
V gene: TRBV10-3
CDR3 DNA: TGTGCCATTCAAGCGGGGGGAGCCAAAAACATTCAGTACTTC
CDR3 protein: CAIQAGGAKNIQYF

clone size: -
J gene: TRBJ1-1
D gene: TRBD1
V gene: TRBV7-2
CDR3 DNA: TGTGCCAGCAGCTCCCCTGACAGGGTAACTGAAGCTTTCTTT
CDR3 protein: CASSSPDRVTEAFF

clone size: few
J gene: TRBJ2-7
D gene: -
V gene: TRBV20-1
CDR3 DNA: TGCAGTGCTAGTTTAGGTCTCCCCTACGAGCAGTACTTC
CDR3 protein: CSASLGLPYEQYF

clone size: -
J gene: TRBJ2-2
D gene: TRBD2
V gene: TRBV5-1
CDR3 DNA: TGCGCCAGCAGCTTGAGGACTAGCGGGAGGGTACCCGGGGAGCTGTTTTTT
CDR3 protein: CASSLRTSGRVPGELFF

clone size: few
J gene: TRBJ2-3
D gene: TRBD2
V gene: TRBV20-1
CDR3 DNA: TGCAGTTCCCAGCGGGGGCCTAGCACAGATACGCAGTATTTT
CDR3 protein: CSSQRGPSTDTQYF

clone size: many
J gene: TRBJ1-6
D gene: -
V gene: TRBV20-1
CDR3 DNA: TGCAGTGCTAAGTGGGGGGAGGGGTTGGATAATTCACCCCTCCACTTT
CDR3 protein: CSAKWGEGLDNSPLHF